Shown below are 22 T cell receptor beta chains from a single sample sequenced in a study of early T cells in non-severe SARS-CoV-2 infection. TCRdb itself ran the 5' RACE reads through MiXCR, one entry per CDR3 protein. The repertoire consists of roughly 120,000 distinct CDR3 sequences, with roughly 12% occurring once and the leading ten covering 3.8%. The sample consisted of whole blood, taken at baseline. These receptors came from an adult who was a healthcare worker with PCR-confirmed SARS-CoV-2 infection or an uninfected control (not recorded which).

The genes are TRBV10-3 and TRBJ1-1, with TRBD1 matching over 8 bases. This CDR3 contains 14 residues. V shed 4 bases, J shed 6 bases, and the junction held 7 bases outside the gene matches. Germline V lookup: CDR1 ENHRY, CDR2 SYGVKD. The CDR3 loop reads CAISASGGPPEAFF. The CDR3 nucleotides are TGTGCCATCAGTGCCTCAGGGGGCCCGCCTGAAGCTTTCTTT.

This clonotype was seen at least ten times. CDR3 coding DNA: TGTGCCAGCAGCCATACTAGCGGGAGCACAGATACGCAGTATTTT. Translated, it gives CASSHTSGSTDTQYF. The V gene is TRBV11-2, the J gene TRBJ2-3; TRBD2 agrees at 9 bases. The CDR3 loop spans 15 amino acids. Trimming took 5 bases from V and 0 from J; bases not matched to a gene: 3. Germline values: CDR1 SGHAT, CDR2 FQNNGV. Variable domain in full (rest from reference TRBV11-2 and TRBJ2-3): EAGVAQSPRYKIIEKRQSVAFWCNPISGHATLYWYQQILGQGPKLLIQFQNNGVVDDSQLPKDRFSAERLKGVDSTLKIQPAKLEDSAVYLCASSHTSGSTDTQYFGPGTRLTVL.

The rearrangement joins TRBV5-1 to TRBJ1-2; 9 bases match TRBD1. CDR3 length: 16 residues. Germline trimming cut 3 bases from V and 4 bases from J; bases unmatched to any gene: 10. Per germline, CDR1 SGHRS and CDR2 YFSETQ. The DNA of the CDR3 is TGCGCCAGCAGCTCGTGGACAGGGGACATCGGCTATGGCTACACCTTC. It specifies CASSSWTGDIGYGYTF. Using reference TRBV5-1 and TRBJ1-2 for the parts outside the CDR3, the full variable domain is KAGVTQTPRYLIKTRGQQVTLSCSPISGHRSVSWYQQTPGQGLQFLFEYFSETQRNKGNFPGRFSGRQFSNSRSEMNVSTLELGDSALYLCASSSWTGDIGYGYTFGSGTRLTVV.

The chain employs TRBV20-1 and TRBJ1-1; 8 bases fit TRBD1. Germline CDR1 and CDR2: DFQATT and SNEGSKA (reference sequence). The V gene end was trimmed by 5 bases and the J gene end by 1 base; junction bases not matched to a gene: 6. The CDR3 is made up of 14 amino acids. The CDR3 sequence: CSAARDRTNTEAFF. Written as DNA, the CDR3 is TGCAGTGCTGCACGGGACAGGACGAACACTGAAGCTTTCTTT.

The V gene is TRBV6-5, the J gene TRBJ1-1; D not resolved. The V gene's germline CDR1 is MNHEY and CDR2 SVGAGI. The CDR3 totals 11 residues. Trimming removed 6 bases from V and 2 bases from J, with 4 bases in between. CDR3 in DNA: TGTGCCAGCAGCACCAACACTGAAGCTTTCTTT. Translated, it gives CASSTNTEAFF.

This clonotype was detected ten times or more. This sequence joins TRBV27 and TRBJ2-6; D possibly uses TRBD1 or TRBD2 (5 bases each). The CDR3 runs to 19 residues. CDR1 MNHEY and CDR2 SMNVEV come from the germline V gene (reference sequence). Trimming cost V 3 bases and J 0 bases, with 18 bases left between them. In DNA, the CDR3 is TGTGCCAGCAGTTTTGGCTGGGGGAGATCCCACTCTGGGGCCAACGTCCTGACTTTC. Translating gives CASSFGWGRSHSGANVLTF.

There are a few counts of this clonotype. The DNA for the CDR3 is TGTGCCAGCTCACCGACAGGGACCACAGATACGCAGTATTTT. It is translated as CASSPTGTTDTQYF. The chain links TRBV18 to TRBJ2-3; 7 bases agree with TRBD1. Per the germline V gene, CDR1 is KGHSH and CDR2 is LQKENI. J was trimmed by 2 bases and V by 3 bases; bases with no gene match: 2. The length of the CDR3 is 14 residues.

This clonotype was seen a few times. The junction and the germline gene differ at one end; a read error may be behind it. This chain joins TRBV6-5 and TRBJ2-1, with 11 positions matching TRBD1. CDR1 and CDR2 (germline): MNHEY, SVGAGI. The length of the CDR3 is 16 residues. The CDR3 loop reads CASNYGGTGGYNEQFF. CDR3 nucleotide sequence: TGTGCCAGCAATTACGGGGGGACAGGGGGCTACAATGAGCAGTTCTTC.

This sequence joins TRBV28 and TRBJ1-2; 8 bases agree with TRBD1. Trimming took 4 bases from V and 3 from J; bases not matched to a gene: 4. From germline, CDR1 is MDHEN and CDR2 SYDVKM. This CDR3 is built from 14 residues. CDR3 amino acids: CASSSGQVDYGYTF. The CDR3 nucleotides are TGTGCCAGCAGTTCGGGACAGGTCGACTATGGCTACACCTTC.

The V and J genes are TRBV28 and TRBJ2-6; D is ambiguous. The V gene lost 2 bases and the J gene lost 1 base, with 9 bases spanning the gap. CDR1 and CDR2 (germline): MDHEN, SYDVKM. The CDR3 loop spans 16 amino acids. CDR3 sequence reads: CASSLGRKSGANVLTF. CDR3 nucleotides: TGTGCCAGCAGTTTAGGCAGAAAGTCTGGGGCCAACGTCCTGACTTTC.

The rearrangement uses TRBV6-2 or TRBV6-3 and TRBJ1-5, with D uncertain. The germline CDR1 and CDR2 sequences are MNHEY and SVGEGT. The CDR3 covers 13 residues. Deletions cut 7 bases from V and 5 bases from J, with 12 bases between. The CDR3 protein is CASMIGVDQPQHF. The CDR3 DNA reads TGTGCCAGCATGATCGGGGTCGATCAGCCCCAGCATTTT.

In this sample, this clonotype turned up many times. Here the CDR3 DNA reads TGTGCCAGCTCACCACCGGCGGTCATGAACACTGAAGCTTTCTTT. Translation: CASSPPAVMNTEAFF. This sequence joins TRBV18 and TRBJ1-1, with D hard to call. CDR1 and CDR2 from the germline V gene are KGHSH and LQKENI. The CDR3 covers 15 residues. V lost 0 bases, J lost 0 bases, and 8 bases lay in between. Drawing the rest from reference TRBV18 and TRBJ1-1, the complete variable domain is NAGVMQNPRHLVRRRGQEARLRCSPMKGHSHVYWYRQLPEEGLKFMVYLQKENIIDESGMPKERFSAEFPKEGPSILRIQQVVRGDSAAYFCASSPPAVMNTEAFFGQGTRLTVV.

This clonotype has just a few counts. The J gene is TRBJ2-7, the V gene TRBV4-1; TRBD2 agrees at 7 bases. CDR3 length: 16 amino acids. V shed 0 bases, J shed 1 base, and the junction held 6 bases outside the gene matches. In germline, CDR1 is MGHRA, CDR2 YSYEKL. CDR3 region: CASSQDLAGRSYEQYF. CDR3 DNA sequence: TGCGCCAGCAGCCAAGATCTGGCCGGGAGGTCCTACGAGCAGTACTTC.

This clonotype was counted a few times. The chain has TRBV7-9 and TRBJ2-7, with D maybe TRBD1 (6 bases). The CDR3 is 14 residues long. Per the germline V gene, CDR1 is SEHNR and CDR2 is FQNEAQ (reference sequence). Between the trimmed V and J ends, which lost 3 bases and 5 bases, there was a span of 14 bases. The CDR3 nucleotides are TGTGCCAGCAGCTTGGCCCAGGGGTACAACGAGCAGTACTTC. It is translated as CASSLAQGYNEQYF.

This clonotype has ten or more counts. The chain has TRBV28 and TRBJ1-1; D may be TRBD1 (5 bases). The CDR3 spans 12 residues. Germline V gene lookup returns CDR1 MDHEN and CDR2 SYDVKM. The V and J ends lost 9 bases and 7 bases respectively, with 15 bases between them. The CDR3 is CASRGRTFEAFF. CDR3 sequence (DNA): TGTGCCAGTAGGGGACGGACCTTTGAAGCTTTCTTT.

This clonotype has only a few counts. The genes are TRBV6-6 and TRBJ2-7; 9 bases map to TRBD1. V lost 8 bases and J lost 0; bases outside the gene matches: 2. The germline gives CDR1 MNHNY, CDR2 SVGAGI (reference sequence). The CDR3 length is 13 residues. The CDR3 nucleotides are TGTGCCAGCCGGGACAGGGCCTCCTACGAGCAGTACTTC. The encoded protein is CASRDRASYEQYF.

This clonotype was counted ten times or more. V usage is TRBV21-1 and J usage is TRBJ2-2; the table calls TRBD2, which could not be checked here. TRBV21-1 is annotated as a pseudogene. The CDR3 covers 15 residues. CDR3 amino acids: CASSKAVGLTGELFF. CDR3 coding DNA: TGTGCCAGCAGCAAAGCGGTCGGACTTACCGGGGAGCTGTTTTTT.

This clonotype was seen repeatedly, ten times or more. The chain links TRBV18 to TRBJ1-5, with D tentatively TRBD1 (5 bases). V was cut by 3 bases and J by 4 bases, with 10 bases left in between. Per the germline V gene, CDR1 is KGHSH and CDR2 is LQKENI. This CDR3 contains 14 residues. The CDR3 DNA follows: TGTGCCAGCTCACCGAGTGGGGGGAATCAGCCCCAGCATTTT. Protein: CASSPSGGNQPQHF.

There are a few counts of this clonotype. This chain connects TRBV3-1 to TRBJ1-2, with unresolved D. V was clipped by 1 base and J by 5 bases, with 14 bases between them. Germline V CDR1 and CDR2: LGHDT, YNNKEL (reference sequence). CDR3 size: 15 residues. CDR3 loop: CASSQGVDSAYGYTF. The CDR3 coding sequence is TGTGCCAGCAGCCAAGGGGTTGACTCAGCGTATGGCTACACCTTC.

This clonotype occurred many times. The CDR3 region has the DNA TGCAGTGCTAGGGACCGCGGTCCCTATAATTCACCCCTCCACTTT. Translating gives CSARDRGPYNSPLHF. The rearrangement joins TRBV20-1 to TRBJ1-6; no definite D call. Germline V gene sequence: CDR1 DFQATT, CDR2 SNEGSKA (reference sequence). Trimming cost V 3 bases and J 2 bases, with 11 bases left between them. The CDR3 is 15 amino acids.

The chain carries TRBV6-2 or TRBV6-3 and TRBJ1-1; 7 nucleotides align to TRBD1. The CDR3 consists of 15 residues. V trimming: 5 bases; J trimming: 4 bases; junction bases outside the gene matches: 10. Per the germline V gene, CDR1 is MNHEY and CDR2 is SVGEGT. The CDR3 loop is CASSPRQGWRTEAFF. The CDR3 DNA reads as TGTGCCAGCAGTCCCCGACAGGGTTGGCGCACTGAAGCTTTCTTT.

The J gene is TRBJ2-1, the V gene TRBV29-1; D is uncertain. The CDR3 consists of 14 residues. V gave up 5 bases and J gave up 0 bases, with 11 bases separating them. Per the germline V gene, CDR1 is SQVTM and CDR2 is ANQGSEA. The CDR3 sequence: CSVPKFSSYNEQFF. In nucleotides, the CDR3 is TGCAGCGTTCCGAAATTCAGCTCCTACAATGAGCAGTTCTTC.